This T cell receptor beta chain was found in a study of cytomegalovirus exposure and HLA in healthy donors. General study points: TCR beta sequences reportedly predicted the HLA-A and HLA-B alleles of most subjects accurately. Later analysis reportedly placed an Asian-associated ancestry cluster below the approximately 700-donor mean in N-insertions.

Both 60 Vbeta primers and 13 Jbeta primers went into the PCR. Measured with immunoSEQ multiplex PCR; TCRdb has only the in-frame clones, and not every one. The sample contains roughly 150,000 clones, around 74% of which appear only once. The length of the CDR3 is 13 residues. Between the trimmed V and J ends, which lost 4 bases and 2 bases, there was a span of 7 bases. From germline, CDR1 is SGHKS and CDR2 YYEKEE (reference sequence). This clone was counted a few times. The target antigen is unknown. All donors participated as healthy donors of bone marrow. What was sequenced was PBMCs. This TCR derives from a female donor in good health and CMV-seronegative. The chain is built from TRBV5-5 and TRBJ1-3; tentative D call: TRBD1 (5 bases). CDR3 residues: CASSRGAGNTIYF. Here the CDR3 DNA reads TGTGCCAGCAGCCGGGGGGCTGGAAACACCATATATTTT.